The following is a T cell receptor beta chain sequence with its context. TCRdb's table, derived via immunoSEQ multiplex PCR, lists solely in-frame clones and lacks some. The table has roughly 80,000 clones, more than 75% seen once; the top ten hold roughly 5%. The sample is drawn from a study of T cell responses to AZD1222 COVID-19 vaccine. With 0 bases removed from V and 6 bases from J, the gap between germline ends came to 8 bases. The CDR3 consists of 13 residues. Germline values: CDR1 LNHNV, CDR2 YYDKDF (reference sequence). The receptor was derived from an adult in good health. Specimen: peripheral blood, collected on day 0 of MenACWY control vaccination. The rearrangement uses TRBV15 and TRBJ1-2, with D unresolved. The CDR3 DNA sequence: TGTGCCACCAGCAGAGATCCGGTCAATGGCTACACCTTC. Protein product: CATSRDPVNGYTF.